A selection of T cell receptor beta chains follows, all from one sample in a study of blood T cells in healthy people across ages. From the 5' RACE reads, TCRdb called clonotypes with MiXCR, one entry per CDR3 protein. Among approximately 800,000 distinct CDR3 sequences listed, under 40% were seen once. Sequencing input: blood. The receptors derive from a man aged 18 to 29 in good health. Both conserved end residues are part of each CDR3. The order of the fields is clone size, J gene, V gene, D gene, CDR3 protein, CDR3 DNA. The D gene is left open where the match is weak. Only part of the rows carry a size: once, few, many, or a class if the clone is expanded.

abundance: .; j_gene: TRBJ2-1; v_gene: TRBV12-3/TRBV12-4; d_gene: .; CDR3aa: CASSFEGCEQFF; CDR3nt: TGTGCCAGCAGTTTTGAGGGTTGCGAGCAGTTCTTC
abundance: many; j_gene: TRBJ2-3; v_gene: TRBV5-1; d_gene: TRBD2; CDR3aa: CASSSTSGGDTQYF; CDR3nt: TGTGCCAGCAGCTCAACTAGCGGGGGGGATACGCAGTATTTT
abundance: .; j_gene: TRBJ2-2; v_gene: TRBV20-1; d_gene: .; CDR3aa: CSANRQNTGELFF; CDR3nt: TGCAGTGCTAACCGACAGAACACCGGGGAGCTGTTTTTT
abundance: .; j_gene: TRBJ2-3; v_gene: TRBV4-3; d_gene: .; CDR3aa: CASSQDGVGARTDTQYF; CDR3nt: TGCGCCAGCAGCCAAGACGGGGTGGGGGCGAGAACAGATACGCAGTATTTT
abundance: .; j_gene: TRBJ2-5; v_gene: TRBV4-1; d_gene: .; CDR3aa: CASSQETVRDEQYF; CDR3nt: TGCGCCAGCAGCCAAGAAACTGTCCGGGATGAGCAGTACTTC
abundance: few; j_gene: TRBJ1-5; v_gene: TRBV12-3/TRBV12-4; d_gene: .; CDR3aa: CASSLRGATGNQPQHF; CDR3nt: TGTGCCAGCAGTTTACGGGGGGCCACAGGCAATCAGCCCCAGCATTTT
abundance: .; j_gene: TRBJ2-6; v_gene: TRBV20-1; d_gene: .; CDR3aa: CSLLRSGANVLTF; CDR3nt: TGCAGTCTGCTCCGCTCTGGGGCCAACGTCCTGACTTTC
abundance: .; j_gene: TRBJ2-7; v_gene: TRBV6-2/TRBV6-3; d_gene: .; CDR3aa: CASSYPGSSYEQYF; CDR3nt: TGTGCCAGCAGTTACCCAGGGAGCTCCTACGAGCAGTACTTC
abundance: .; j_gene: TRBJ1-1; v_gene: TRBV29-1; d_gene: .; CDR3aa: CSVVGGDTEAFF; CDR3nt: TGCAGCGTTGTCGGGGGTGACACTGAAGCTTTCTTT
abundance: few; j_gene: TRBJ1-5; v_gene: TRBV6-2/TRBV6-3; d_gene: .; CDR3aa: CASTLARGQPQHF; CDR3nt: TGTGCCAGCACCCTAGCGAGGGGGCAGCCCCAGCATTTT
abundance: few; j_gene: TRBJ2-1; v_gene: TRBV5-1; d_gene: TRBD1; CDR3aa: CASSLIQGVNEQFF; CDR3nt: TGCGCCAGCAGCTTAATACAGGGGGTCAATGAGCAGTTCTTC
abundance: .; j_gene: TRBJ1-6; v_gene: TRBV6-6; d_gene: TRBD1; CDR3aa: CASRGTPDREDSPLHF; CDR3nt: TGTGCCAGCAGAGGTACCCCCGACAGGGAGGATTCACCCCTCCACTTT
abundance: few; j_gene: TRBJ2-1; v_gene: TRBV3-1; d_gene: .; CDR3aa: CASSQDPGTHNEQFF; CDR3nt: TGTGCCAGCAGCCAAGATCCCGGGACCCACAATGAGCAGTTCTTC
abundance: .; j_gene: TRBJ2-1; v_gene: TRBV18; d_gene: TRBD1; CDR3aa: CASSPNGRGYDEQFF; CDR3nt: TGTGCCAGCTCACCCAATGGCAGGGGGTACGATGAGCAGTTCTTC
abundance: .; j_gene: TRBJ2-5; v_gene: TRBV19; d_gene: .; CDR3aa: CASSIVSDSPQETQYF; CDR3nt: TGTGCCAGTAGTATAGTTAGCGACTCCCCACAAGAGACCCAGTACTTC
abundance: .; j_gene: TRBJ1-2; v_gene: TRBV12-3/TRBV12-4; d_gene: .; CDR3aa: CAGSQTEANYGYTF; CDR3nt: TGTGCCGGCAGCCAGACAGAAGCTAACTATGGCTACACCTTC
abundance: many; j_gene: TRBJ2-1; v_gene: TRBV3-1; d_gene: .; CDR3aa: CASSQDFHSDPQGNEQFF; CDR3nt: TGTGCCAGCAGCCAAGATTTCCATTCGGATCCCCAGGGCAATGAGCAGTTCTTC
abundance: many; j_gene: TRBJ1-2; v_gene: TRBV5-1; d_gene: .; CDR3aa: CASSLTGLHGYTF; CDR3nt: TGCGCCAGCAGCTTGACAGGGCTCCATGGCTACACCTTC
abundance: few; j_gene: TRBJ2-3; v_gene: TRBV29-1; d_gene: .; CDR3aa: CSAAPTASGDTQYF; CDR3nt: TGCAGCGCCGCCCCGACAGCCTCGGGGGATACGCAGTATTTT
abundance: .; j_gene: TRBJ2-7; v_gene: TRBV12-3/TRBV12-4; d_gene: TRBD1; CDR3aa: CASAAGTGGYEQYF; CDR3nt: TGTGCCAGCGCAGCCGGGACAGGGGGGTACGAGCAGTACTTC
abundance: .; j_gene: TRBJ2-5; v_gene: TRBV15; d_gene: .; CDR3aa: CATSRDSVLQETQYF; CDR3nt: TGTGCCACCAGCAGGGACAGCGTTCTGCAAGAGACCCAGTACTTC
abundance: many; j_gene: TRBJ2-5; v_gene: TRBV7-2; d_gene: .; CDR3aa: CASSFTGVQETQYF; CDR3nt: TGTGCCAGCAGCTTCACAGGTGTCCAAGAGACCCAGTACTTC
abundance: .; j_gene: TRBJ1-6; v_gene: TRBV12-3/TRBV12-4; d_gene: .; CDR3aa: CASRIRGSPLHF; CDR3nt: TGTGCCAGCAGGATCAGGGGCTCACCCCTCCACTTT
abundance: few; j_gene: TRBJ1-1; v_gene: TRBV7-2; d_gene: TRBD1; CDR3aa: CASSLGDPGGGEAFF; CDR3nt: TGTGCCAGCAGCTTGGGGGACCCAGGGGGAGGTGAAGCTTTCTTT
abundance: .; j_gene: TRBJ2-7; v_gene: TRBV5-1; d_gene: .; CDR3aa: CASSLSPGEAEQYF; CDR3nt: TGCGCCAGCAGCTTGTCCCCGGGGGAGGCCGAGCAGTACTTC
abundance: few; j_gene: TRBJ2-1; v_gene: TRBV12-3/TRBV12-4; d_gene: TRBD1; CDR3aa: CASRPGQGDNEQFF; CDR3nt: TGTGCCAGCCGCCCGGGACAGGGGGACAATGAGCAGTTCTTC
abundance: few; j_gene: TRBJ2-6; v_gene: TRBV5-1; d_gene: .; CDR3aa: CASGDSSGANVLTF; CDR3nt: TGCGCCAGCGGGGACTCCTCTGGGGCCAACGTCCTGACTTTC
abundance: .; j_gene: TRBJ2-5; v_gene: TRBV4-1; d_gene: .; CDR3aa: CASSQPRDVQKTQYF; CDR3nt: TGCGCCAGCAGCCAGCCCAGGGACGTCCAAAAGACCCAGTACTTC
abundance: .; j_gene: TRBJ2-1; v_gene: TRBV4-1; d_gene: .; CDR3aa: CASSQVEAYNEQFF; CDR3nt: TGCGCCAGCAGCCAAGTAGAGGCCTACAATGAGCAGTTCTTC
abundance: .; j_gene: TRBJ1-1; v_gene: TRBV10-3; d_gene: .; CDR3aa: CAISEAGSGDTEAFF; CDR3nt: TGTGCCATCAGTGAGGCCGGGTCGGGGGACACTGAAGCTTTCTTT
abundance: few; j_gene: TRBJ1-1; v_gene: TRBV12-3/TRBV12-4; d_gene: .; CDR3aa: CASSTGPDTEAFF; CDR3nt: TGTGCCAGCAGCACAGGGCCAGACACTGAAGCTTTCTTT
abundance: once; j_gene: TRBJ2-2; v_gene: TRBV7-9; d_gene: .; CDR3aa: CAAQRALPNTGELFF; CDR3nt: TGTGCAGCCCAGCGGGCACTCCCGAACACCGGGGAGCTGTTTTTT
abundance: few; j_gene: TRBJ1-4; v_gene: TRBV12-3/TRBV12-4; d_gene: .; CDR3aa: CASSLGPAKLFF; CDR3nt: TGTGCCAGCAGTTTGGGGCCGGCAAAACTGTTTTTT
abundance: .; j_gene: TRBJ2-5; v_gene: TRBV9; d_gene: TRBD2; CDR3aa: CASSPPSGEETQYF; CDR3nt: TGTGCCAGCAGCCCTCCTAGCGGGGAAGAGACCCAGTACTTC
abundance: .; j_gene: TRBJ2-3; v_gene: TRBV5-6; d_gene: TRBD1; CDR3aa: CASSLDGQGARGADTQYF; CDR3nt: TGTGCCAGCAGCTTGGACGGACAGGGGGCGAGGGGAGCAGATACGCAGTATTTT
abundance: .; j_gene: TRBJ2-3; v_gene: TRBV5-5; d_gene: TRBD2; CDR3aa: CASSLDLAGGISTDTQYF; CDR3nt: TGTGCCAGCAGCTTGGATCTAGCGGGGGGCATTAGCACAGATACGCAGTATTTT
abundance: .; j_gene: TRBJ2-5; v_gene: TRBV12-3/TRBV12-4; d_gene: TRBD2; CDR3aa: CASRDERGDNEQYF; CDR3nt: TGTGCCAGCAGAGATGAGCGGGGGGACAATGAGCAGTACTTC
abundance: once; j_gene: TRBJ2-2; v_gene: TRBV27; d_gene: .; CDR3aa: CASNLLGGPGELFF; CDR3nt: TGTGCCAGCAATTTATTGGGGGGGCCCGGGGAGCTGTTTTTT
abundance: .; j_gene: TRBJ2-5; v_gene: TRBV12-3/TRBV12-4; d_gene: TRBD2; CDR3aa: CASSSVAGGKETQYF; CDR3nt: TGTGCCAGCAGTTCTGTAGCGGGGGGGAAAGAGACCCAGTACTTC
abundance: .; j_gene: TRBJ2-5; v_gene: TRBV6-5; d_gene: .; CDR3aa: CASSYQEGGRKTQYF; CDR3nt: TGTGCCAGCAGTTACCAAGAAGGGGGGAGGAAGACCCAGTACTTC
abundance: few; j_gene: TRBJ2-5; v_gene: TRBV25-1; d_gene: .; CDR3aa: CASSEDGGQETQYF; CDR3nt: TGTGCCAGCAGTGAAGATGGAGGCCAAGAGACCCAGTACTTC
abundance: few; j_gene: TRBJ1-1; v_gene: TRBV12-3/TRBV12-4; d_gene: .; CDR3aa: CASSLILRGTEAFF; CDR3nt: TGTGCCAGCAGTTTAATACTTAGGGGCACTGAAGCTTTCTTT
abundance: many; j_gene: TRBJ2-3; v_gene: TRBV11-2; d_gene: TRBD2; CDR3aa: CASTPTSGESADTQYF; CDR3nt: TGTGCCAGCACCCCGACTAGCGGGGAGTCGGCAGATACGCAGTATTTT